This T cell receptor beta chain was sequenced for a study of cytomegalovirus exposure and HLA in healthy donors. Looking at the study overall: A subsequent analysis stated that the approximately 110 validation repertoires were run on the same platform as the roughly 620 first-cohort repertoires. Study-level findings and limits: Reported results showed that the classifier diagnosed cytomegalovirus status with high specificity and sensitivity. There were 164 TCR beta chains listed as cytomegalovirus-associated.

A note on this clone: What it recognizes is unknown.

Trimming took 5 bases from V and 4 from J; bases not matched to a gene: 5. From germline, CDR1 is SGDLS and CDR2 YYNGEE. The CDR3 is 14 amino acids. The table came from immunoSEQ multiplex PCR; TCRdb's copy has only in-frame clones and leaves some out. The sample shows 250,000 to 400,000 clones, 88% of them seen only once. Sequences were obtained from PBMCs. This chain joins TRBV9 and TRBJ1-5, with 8 bases that match TRBD1. This receptor was identified in a man aged 25-45 years in good health and CMV-seronegative. This chain's CDR3 is CASSRTGSNQPQHF. In DNA, the CDR3 is TGTGCCAGCAGTCGGACAGGGAGTAATCAGCCCCAGCATTTT.